This TCR beta chain was identified in a study of cytomegalovirus exposure and HLA in healthy donors. Whole-study findings and limits: Sequencing artifact likely explains a cluster of highly shared sequence variants. Among TCR sequences, most were rare, though some public TCRs appeared in many donors. CMV serostatus alone was available as immune exposure information.

Germline V CDR1 and CDR2: SGHNT, YENEEA. CDR3 size: 13 residues. A note on this clone: Its antigen remains unidentified.

This PCR relied on a set of 60 Vbeta primers and 13 Jbeta primers. This table comes from immunoSEQ multiplex PCR, and its TCRdb copy is limited to in-frame clones, with some not included. The data contain about 270,000 clones, roughly two thirds of them singletons. The rearrangement joins TRBV11-3 to TRBJ2-5, with D possibly TRBD2 on 6 matching bases. The end of the DNA is better explained by TRBJ2-7, so the J call may be wrong. The clonotype originates from a female donor in good health and CMV-seronegative. Sequences were obtained from PBMCs. The DNA of the CDR3 is TGTGCCAGCGGCCGGGACTTCCAAACCGAGCAGTACTTC. Translating gives CASGRDFQTEQYF.